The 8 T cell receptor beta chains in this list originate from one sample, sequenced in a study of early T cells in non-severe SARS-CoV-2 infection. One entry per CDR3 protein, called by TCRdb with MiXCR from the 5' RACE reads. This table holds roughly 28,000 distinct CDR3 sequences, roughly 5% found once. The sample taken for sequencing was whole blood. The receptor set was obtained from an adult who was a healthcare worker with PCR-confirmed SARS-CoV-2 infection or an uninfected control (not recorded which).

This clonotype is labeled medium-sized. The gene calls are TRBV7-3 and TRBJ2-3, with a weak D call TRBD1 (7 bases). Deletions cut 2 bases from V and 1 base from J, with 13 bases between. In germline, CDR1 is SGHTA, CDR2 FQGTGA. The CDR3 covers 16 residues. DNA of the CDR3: TGTGCCAGCAGCTTAGGGCGGGACAGACGCACAGATACGCAGTATTTT. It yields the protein CASSLGRDRRTDTQYF.

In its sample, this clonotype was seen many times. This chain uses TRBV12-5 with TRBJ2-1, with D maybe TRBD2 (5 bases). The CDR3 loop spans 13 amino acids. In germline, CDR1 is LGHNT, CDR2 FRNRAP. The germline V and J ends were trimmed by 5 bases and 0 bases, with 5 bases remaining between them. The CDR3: CASGTSSYNEQFF. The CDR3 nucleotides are TGTGCTAGTGGTACTAGCTCCTACAATGAGCAGTTCTTC.

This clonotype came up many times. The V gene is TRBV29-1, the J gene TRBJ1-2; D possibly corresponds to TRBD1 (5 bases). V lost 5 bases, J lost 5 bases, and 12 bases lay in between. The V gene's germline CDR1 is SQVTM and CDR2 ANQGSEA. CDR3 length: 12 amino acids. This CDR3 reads CSVWGVGYGYTF. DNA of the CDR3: TGCAGCGTTTGGGGGGTCGGTTATGGCTACACCTTC.

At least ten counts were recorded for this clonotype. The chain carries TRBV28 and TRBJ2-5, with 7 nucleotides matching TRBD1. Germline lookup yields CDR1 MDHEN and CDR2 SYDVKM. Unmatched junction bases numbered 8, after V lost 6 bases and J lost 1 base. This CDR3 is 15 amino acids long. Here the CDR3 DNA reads TGTGCCAGCAGCCGCCGACAGGGCCGCCAAGAGACCCAGTACTTC. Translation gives CASSRRQGRQETQYF.

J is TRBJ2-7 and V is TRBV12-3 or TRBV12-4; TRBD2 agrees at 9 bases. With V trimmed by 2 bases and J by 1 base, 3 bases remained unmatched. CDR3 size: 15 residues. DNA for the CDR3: TGTGCCAGCAGTTTATGGCGGGGGGGATCCTACGAGCAGTACTTC. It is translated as CASSLWRGGSYEQYF.

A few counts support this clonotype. CDR3: CASRDDSPYEQYF. As DNA, the CDR3 is TGTGCCAGCAGGGATGACAGTCCCTACGAGCAGTACTTC. The J gene is TRBJ2-7, the V gene TRBV7-8; D may be TRBD1 (5 bases). The CDR3 totals 13 residues. The V gene's germline CDR1 is SGHVS and CDR2 FQNEAQ. The ends were cut back, 6 bases at V and 2 bases at J, with 11 bases in the middle.

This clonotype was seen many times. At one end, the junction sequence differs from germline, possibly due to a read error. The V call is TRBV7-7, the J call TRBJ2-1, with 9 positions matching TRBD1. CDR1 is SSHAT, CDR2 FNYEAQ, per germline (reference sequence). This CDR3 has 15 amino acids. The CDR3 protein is CASSLGTGYTNEQFF. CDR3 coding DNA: TGTGCTAGCAGCTTAGGGACAGGGTATACGAATGAGCAGTTCTTC.

The CDR3 DNA follows: TGCGCCAGCAGTGACCTACTAGCGGGCCGAGATACGCAGTATTTT. It specifies CASSDLLAGRDTQYF. The chain carries TRBV10-1 and TRBJ2-3; 9 nucleotides line up with TRBD2. The trim removed 3 bases at V and 5 bases at J, leaving 6 bases unmatched. Germline-derived CDR1 and CDR2 are WNHNN and SYGVQD (reference sequence). This CDR3 is built from 15 residues.